The clone carrying this T cell receptor (beta chain) was detected only a few times. Its antigen is as yet unknown. J lost 4 bases, V lost 4 bases, and 8 bases had no gene match. CDR1 and CDR2 (germline): SGHRS, YFSETQ. This CDR3 spans 15 amino acids. TCRdb reprocessed the reads via MiXCR and lists one record per CDR3 protein. The sample includes under 300,000 distinct CDR3 sequences, approximately 22% of them seen just once. This specimen belongs to a study of T cell repertoires in cytomegalovirus infection. Study-level background: CMV epitopes in the study were HLA-C-restricted (recently identified) and HLA-B-restricted (well studied). Study-level points and caveats: The cumulative frequency of public TCR beta families identified carriers of CMV plus the relevant HLA.

Sequencing used cultured PBMCs, obtained from culture after CMV antigen stimulation. The V and J genes are TRBV5-1 and TRBJ2-7; 10 bases map to TRBD2. This TCR derives from a human donor in good health (CMV status not recorded). Some clones in this sample may be carry-over from other donors' samples. The CDR3 DNA follows: TGCGCCAGCAGCAGAGGGACTAGCGAGACTTACGAGCAGTACTTC. It is translated as CASSRGTSETYEQYF. The variable domain in full, completed from reference TRBV5-1 and TRBJ2-7, reads KAGVTQTPRYLIKTRGQQVTLSCSPISGHRSVSWYQQTPGQGLQFLFEYFSETQRNKGNFPGRFSGRQFSNSRSEMNVSTLELGDSALYLCASSRGTSETYEQYFGPGTRLTVT.